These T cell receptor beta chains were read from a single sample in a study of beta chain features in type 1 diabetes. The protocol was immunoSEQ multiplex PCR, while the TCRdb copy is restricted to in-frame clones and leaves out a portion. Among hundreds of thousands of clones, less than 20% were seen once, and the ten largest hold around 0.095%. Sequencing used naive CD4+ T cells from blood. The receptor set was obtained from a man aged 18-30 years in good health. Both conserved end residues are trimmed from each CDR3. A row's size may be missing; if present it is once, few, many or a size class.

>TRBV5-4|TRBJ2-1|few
ASRFVGTGPYNEQF
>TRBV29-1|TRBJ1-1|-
SAGRLNTEAF
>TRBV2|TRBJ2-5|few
ASSDRRSQETQY
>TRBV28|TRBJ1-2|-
ASTSGGSKGCT
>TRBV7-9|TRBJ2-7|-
ASSPGGWEASYEQY
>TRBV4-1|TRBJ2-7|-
ASSTPGPGAYEQY
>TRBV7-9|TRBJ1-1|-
ASSRNTEAF
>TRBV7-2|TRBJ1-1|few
ASSRQGSTEAF
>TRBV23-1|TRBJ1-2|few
ASSLPDPYGYT
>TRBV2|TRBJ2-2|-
ASSENGGIGELF
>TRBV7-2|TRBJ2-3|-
ASSIITDTQY
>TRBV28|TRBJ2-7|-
ASSLYEQY
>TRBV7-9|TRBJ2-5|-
ASSLGGPGQGQETQY
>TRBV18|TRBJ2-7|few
ASSLFPPGQGYEQY
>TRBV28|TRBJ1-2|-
ASRPTGNLYGYT
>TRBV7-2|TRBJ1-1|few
ASSPSQGNTEAF
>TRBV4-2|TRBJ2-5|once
ASSQVGAGTAQETQY
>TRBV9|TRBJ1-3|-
ASSVAPPVSGNTIY
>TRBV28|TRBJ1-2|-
ASRRRGYT
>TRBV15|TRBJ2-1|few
ATSGIRPDRGEQF
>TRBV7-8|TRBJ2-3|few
ASSQRTGRTDTQY
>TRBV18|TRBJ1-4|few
ASSRGTGTNEKLF
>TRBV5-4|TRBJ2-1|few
ASSLDIGLGEQF
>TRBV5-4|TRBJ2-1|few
ASSSRQWAYNEQF
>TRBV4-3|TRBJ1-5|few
ASSQDSRVNQPQH